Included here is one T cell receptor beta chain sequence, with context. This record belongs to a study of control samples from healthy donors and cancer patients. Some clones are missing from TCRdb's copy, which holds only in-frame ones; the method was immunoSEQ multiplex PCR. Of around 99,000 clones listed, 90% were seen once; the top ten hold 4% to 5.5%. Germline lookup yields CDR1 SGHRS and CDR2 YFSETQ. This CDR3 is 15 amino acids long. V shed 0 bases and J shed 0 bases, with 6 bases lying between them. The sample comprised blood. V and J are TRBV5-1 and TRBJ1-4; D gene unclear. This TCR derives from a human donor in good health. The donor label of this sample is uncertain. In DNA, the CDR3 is TGCGCCAGCAGCTTGGCCACTGCAACTAATGAAAAACTGTTTTTT. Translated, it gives CASSLATATNEKLFF.